Listed below are T cell receptor beta chains from one sample, sequenced in a study of T cells after yellow fever vaccination. MiXCR, run by TCRdb on the 5' RACE reads, gives a single entry per CDR3 protein. The sample has 200,000 to 300,000 distinct CDR3 sequences, 3.6% seen once; the top ten hold 15% to 20%. The sequencing used PBMCs, collected 15 days after the yellow fever booster vaccination. The receptor set was obtained from a man between 18 and 35 years old who received the YFV17D yellow fever vaccine. CDR3s include the opening cysteine and the closing phenylalanine or tryptophan. D genes are given only for firm matches. Clone size is given for some rows only: seen once, a few or many times, or a class if the clone is expanded.

V: TRBV7-8
D: NA
size: few
J: TRBJ1-6
CDR3: CASSSPRGSYNSPLHF
DNA: TGTGCCAGCAGCTCACCGCGGGGCTCCTATAATTCACCCCTCCACTTT

V: TRBV12-3/TRBV12-4
D: NA
size: many
J: TRBJ2-1
CDR3: CASSFMDDEQFF
DNA: TGTGCCAGCAGTTTTATGGATGATGAGCAGTTCTTC

V: TRBV10-3
D: TRBD1
size: many
J: TRBJ2-3
CDR3: CAIRDRDVTDTQYF
DNA: TGTGCCATCAGGGACAGGGATGTTACAGATACGCAGTATTTT

V: TRBV4-1
D: NA
size: many
J: TRBJ1-1
CDR3: CASSRKGGREGTEAFF
DNA: TGCGCCAGCAGCCGAAAGGGGGGTCGCGAGGGCACTGAAGCTTTCTTT

V: TRBV12-5
D: NA
size: many
J: TRBJ1-3
CDR3: CASGYSSGNTIYF
DNA: TGTGCTAGTGGTTACAGCTCTGGAAACACCATATATTTT

V: TRBV14
D: NA
size: many
J: TRBJ1-1
CDR3: CASSLTGSTLDFF
DNA: TGTGCCAGCAGCTTGACCGGGAGTACGCTGGATTTCTTT

V: TRBV20-1
D: NA
size: NA
J: TRBJ1-1
CDR3: CSAREQGRNTEAFF
DNA: TGCAGTGCTAGAGAGCAGGGCAGGAACACTGAAGCTTTCTTT

V: TRBV18
D: NA
size: many
J: TRBJ2-5
CDR3: CASSPVGLETQYF
DNA: TGTGCCAGCTCACCAGTCGGATTAGAGACCCAGTACTTC

V: TRBV5-4
D: TRBD2
size: few
J: TRBJ2-3
CDR3: CASSKRTSGGTDTQYF
DNA: TGTGCCAGCAGCAAACGGACTAGCGGGGGTACAGATACGCAGTATTTT

V: TRBV15
D: TRBD2
size: many
J: TRBJ2-1
CDR3: CATSPRAPLAGGINEQFF
DNA: TGTGCCACCAGCCCCCGGGCCCCTCTAGCGGGGGGGATTAATGAGCAGTTCTTC

V: TRBV7-9
D: NA
size: many
J: TRBJ1-1
CDR3: CASSRTGTLNTEAFF
DNA: TGTGCCAGCAGCCGCACGGGTACCTTGAACACTGAAGCTTTCTTT

V: TRBV2
D: NA
size: many
J: TRBJ2-5
CDR3: CASSDRDIQETQYF
DNA: TGTGCCAGCAGTGACAGGGACATCCAAGAGACCCAGTACTTC

V: TRBV7-9
D: NA
size: NA
J: TRBJ1-2
CDR3: CASSPLQAGAHYGYTF
DNA: TGTGCCAGCAGCCCGCTGCAGGCAGGGGCTCACTATGGCTACACCTTC

V: TRBV7-9
D: NA
size: many
J: TRBJ1-2
CDR3: CASNLNYDRTGYTF
DNA: TGTGCCAGCAACCTGAACTATGACAGAACTGGCTACACCTTC

V: TRBV10-2
D: TRBD2
size: many
J: TRBJ2-7
CDR3: CASSEALAELSYEQYF
DNA: TGCGCCAGCAGTGAGGCCCTAGCGGAACTGTCCTACGAGCAGTACTTC

V: TRBV6-5
D: NA
size: many
J: TRBJ2-1
CDR3: CASSYRASSEQFF
DNA: TGTGCCAGCAGTTACCGGGCGAGTAGCGAGCAGTTCTTC

V: TRBV5-4
D: TRBD1
size: many
J: TRBJ2-3
CDR3: CASSNGQAADTQYF
DNA: TGTGCCAGCAGCAACGGACAGGCGGCAGATACGCAGTATTTT

V: TRBV20-1
D: NA
size: many
J: TRBJ2-1
CDR3: CSASFPGSRSYNEQFF
DNA: TGCAGTGCTAGCTTCCCAGGGTCTAGGTCCTACAATGAGCAGTTCTTC

V: TRBV29-1
D: NA
size: NA
J: TRBJ1-2
CDR3: CSVRTIPGYTF
DNA: TGCAGCGTCAGGACGATCCCAGGCTACACCTTC

V: TRBV5-1
D: TRBD1
size: many
J: TRBJ2-7
CDR3: CASSSDRGWYEQYF
DNA: TGCGCCAGCAGCTCGGACAGGGGATGGTACGAGCAGTACTTC

V: TRBV20-1
D: TRBD1
size: many
J: TRBJ1-2
CDR3: CSARDWGQGTNYGYTF
DNA: TGCAGTGCTAGAGATTGGGGACAGGGGACTAACTATGGCTACACCTTC

V: TRBV6-5
D: TRBD1
size: NA
J: TRBJ1-6
CDR3: CASSPQGAHNSPLHF
DNA: TGTGCCAGCAGTCCCCAGGGGGCGCATAATTCACCCCTCCACTTT

V: TRBV29-1
D: NA
size: many
J: TRBJ1-4
CDR3: CSANVGGRNEKLFF
DNA: TGCAGCGCAAATGTCGGCGGCCGTAATGAAAAACTGTTTTTT

V: TRBV12-3/TRBV12-4
D: NA
size: many
J: TRBJ1-2
CDR3: CASTPTGFTYGYTF
DNA: TGTGCCAGCACCCCGACCGGGTTTACCTATGGCTACACCTTC

V: TRBV5-1
D: NA
size: many
J: TRBJ1-2
CDR3: CASSPSDGNYGYTF
DNA: TGCGCCAGCAGCCCCTCCGACGGGAACTATGGCTACACCTTC

V: TRBV5-6
D: TRBD2
size: many
J: TRBJ2-1
CDR3: CASSLEGASGGNEQFF
DNA: TGTGCCAGCAGCTTGGAGGGGGCTAGCGGGGGGAATGAGCAGTTCTTC

V: TRBV6-5
D: NA
size: many
J: TRBJ2-2
CDR3: CASSTRSDGELFF
DNA: TGTGCCAGCAGTACTCGATCAGACGGGGAGCTGTTTTTT

V: TRBV29-1
D: NA
size: many
J: TRBJ2-3
CDR3: CSVGAGGATDTQYF
DNA: TGCAGCGTTGGGGCAGGGGGGGCCACAGATACGCAGTATTTT